The present TCR beta chain was sequenced within a study of Ad26.COV2.S vaccination and SARS-CoV-2 variants. Background on the study: The donor participated in the COV1001 trial, in its Ad26.COV2.S arm. The study, taken as a whole, reports: Vaccinated and placebo-treated recipients had similar non-spike TCR breadth.

This sample's treatment: some 19 received Ad26.COV2.S at low or high dose, single or two shots; about 5 received placebo; per-sample allocation not given. Collection of samples fell on day 63 after the first vaccine or placebo injection. Cohort 1b enrolled adults aged 18-55 years in Boston. About this clone: What it binds is not known.

Per germline, CDR1 SGHAT and CDR2 FQNNGV. V lost 5 bases and J lost 9, with 14 bases in between. The CDR3 spans 14 residues. Clones were sequenced by immunoSEQ multiplex PCR, and TCRdb holds only the in-frame ones, with some missing. The table has 300,000 to 500,000 clones, approximately 90% seen once; the top ten hold roughly 3%. Source: peripheral blood, taken in a trial of Ad26.COV2.S vaccine versus placebo. The J gene is TRBJ1-6, the V gene TRBV11-2; D is unresolved. The receptor was derived from a person between 18 and 65 years old who received the Ad26.COV2.S COVID-19 vaccine or a placebo. As DNA, the CDR3 is TGTGCCAGCAGCACGATTCGGTTTCGTTCACCCCTCCACTTT. This gives the protein CASSTIRFRSPLHF.